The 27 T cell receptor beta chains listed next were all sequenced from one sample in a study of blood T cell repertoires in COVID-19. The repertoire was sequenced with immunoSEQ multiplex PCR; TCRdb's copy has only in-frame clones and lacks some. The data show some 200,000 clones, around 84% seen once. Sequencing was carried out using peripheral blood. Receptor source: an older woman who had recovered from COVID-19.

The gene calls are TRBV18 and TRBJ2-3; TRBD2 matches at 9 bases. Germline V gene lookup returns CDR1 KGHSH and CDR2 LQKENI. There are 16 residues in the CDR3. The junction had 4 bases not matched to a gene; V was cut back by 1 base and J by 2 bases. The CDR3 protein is CASSPRASGATDTQYF. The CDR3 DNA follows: TGTGCCAGCTCACCACGGGCTAGCGGGGCCACAGATACGCAGTATTTT.

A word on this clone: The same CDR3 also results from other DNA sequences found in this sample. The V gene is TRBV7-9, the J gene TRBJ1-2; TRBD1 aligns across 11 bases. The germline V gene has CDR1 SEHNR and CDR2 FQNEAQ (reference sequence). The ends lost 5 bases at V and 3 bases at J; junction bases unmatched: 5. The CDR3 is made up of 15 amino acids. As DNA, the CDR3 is TGTGCCAGCAGCCTACGGACAGGGGGCGACTATGGCTACACCTTC. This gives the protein CASSLRTGGDYGYTF.

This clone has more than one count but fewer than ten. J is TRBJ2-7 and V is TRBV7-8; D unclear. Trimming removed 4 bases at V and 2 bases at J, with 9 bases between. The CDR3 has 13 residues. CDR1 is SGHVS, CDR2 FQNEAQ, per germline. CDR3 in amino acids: CASSSTLPYEQYF. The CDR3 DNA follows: TGTGCCAGCAGCTCGACATTACCCTACGAGCAGTACTTC.

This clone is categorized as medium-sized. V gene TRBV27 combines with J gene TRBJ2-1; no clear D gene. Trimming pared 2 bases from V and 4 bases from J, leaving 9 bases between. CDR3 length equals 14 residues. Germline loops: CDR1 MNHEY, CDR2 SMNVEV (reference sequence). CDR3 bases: TGTGCCAGCAGTTTAGGGTTAGCTTACAATGAGCAGTTCTTC. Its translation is CASSLGLAYNEQFF.

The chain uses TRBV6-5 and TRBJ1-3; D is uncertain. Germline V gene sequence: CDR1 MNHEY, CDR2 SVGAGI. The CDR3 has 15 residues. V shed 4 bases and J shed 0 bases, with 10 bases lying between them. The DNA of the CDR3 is TGTGCCAGCAGTTCGACGGACTACTCTGGAAACACCATATATTTT. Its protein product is CASSSTDYSGNTIYF.

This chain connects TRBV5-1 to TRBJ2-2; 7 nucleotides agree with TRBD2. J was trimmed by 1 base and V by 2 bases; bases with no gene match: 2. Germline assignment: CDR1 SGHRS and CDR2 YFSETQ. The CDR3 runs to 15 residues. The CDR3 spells CASSLAGRNTGELFF. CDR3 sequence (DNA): TGCGCCAGCAGCTTAGCGGGGAGGAACACCGGGGAGCTGTTTTTT.

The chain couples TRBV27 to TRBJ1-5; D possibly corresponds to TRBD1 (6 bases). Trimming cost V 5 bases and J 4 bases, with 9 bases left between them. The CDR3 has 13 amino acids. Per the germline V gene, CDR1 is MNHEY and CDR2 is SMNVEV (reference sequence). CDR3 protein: CASSIQGNQPQHF. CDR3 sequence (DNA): TGTGCCAGCAGTATACAGGGAAATCAGCCCCAGCATTTT.

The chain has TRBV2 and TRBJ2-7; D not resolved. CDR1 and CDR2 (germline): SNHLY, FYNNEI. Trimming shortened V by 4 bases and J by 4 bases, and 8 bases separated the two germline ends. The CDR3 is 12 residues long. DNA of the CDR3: TGTGCCAGCAGTGTGGTAGAGTACGAGCAGTACTTC. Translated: CASSVVEYEQYF.

CDR3 amino acids: CASRPQEPGNTIYF. The CDR3 DNA reads TGTGCCAGCCGACCACAGGAGCCTGGAAACACCATATATTTT. The chain couples TRBV27 to TRBJ1-3, with D tentatively TRBD1 (5 bases). This CDR3 contains 14 residues. Germline V CDR1 and CDR2: MNHEY, SMNVEV (reference sequence). Trimming cost V 8 bases and J 2 bases, with 13 bases left between them.

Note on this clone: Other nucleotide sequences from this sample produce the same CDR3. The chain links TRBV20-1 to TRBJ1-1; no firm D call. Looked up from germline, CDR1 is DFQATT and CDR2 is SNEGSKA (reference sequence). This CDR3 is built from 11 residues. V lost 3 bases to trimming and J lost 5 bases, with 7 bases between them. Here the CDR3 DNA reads TGCAGTGCTAGGGCAGGAACTGAAGCTTTCTTT. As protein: CSARAGTEAFF.

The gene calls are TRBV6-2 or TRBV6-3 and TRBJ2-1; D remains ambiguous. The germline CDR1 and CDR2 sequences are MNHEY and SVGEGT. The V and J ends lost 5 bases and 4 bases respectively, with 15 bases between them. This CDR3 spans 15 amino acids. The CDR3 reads CASSSHVHSYNEQFF. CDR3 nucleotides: TGTGCCAGCAGTAGCCACGTCCACTCATACAATGAGCAGTTCTTC.

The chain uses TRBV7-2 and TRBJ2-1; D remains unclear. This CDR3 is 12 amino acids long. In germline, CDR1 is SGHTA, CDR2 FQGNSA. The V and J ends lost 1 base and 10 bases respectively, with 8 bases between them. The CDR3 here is CASSLGLGEQFF. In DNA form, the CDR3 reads TGTGCCAGCAGCTTAGGGCTGGGCGAGCAGTTCTTC.

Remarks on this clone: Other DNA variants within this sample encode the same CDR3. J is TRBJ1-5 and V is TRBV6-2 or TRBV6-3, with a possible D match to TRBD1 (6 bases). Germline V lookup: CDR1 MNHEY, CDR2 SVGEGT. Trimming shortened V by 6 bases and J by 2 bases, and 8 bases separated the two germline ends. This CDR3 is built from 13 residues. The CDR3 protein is CASSRQGNQPQHF. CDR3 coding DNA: TGTGCCAGCAGCAGACAGGGCAATCAGCCCCAGCATTTT.

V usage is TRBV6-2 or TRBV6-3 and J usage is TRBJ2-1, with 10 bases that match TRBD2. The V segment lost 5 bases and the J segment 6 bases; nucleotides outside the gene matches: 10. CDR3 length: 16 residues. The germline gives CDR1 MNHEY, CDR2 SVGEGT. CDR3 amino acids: CASSMLAGGPINEQFF. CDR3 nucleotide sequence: TGTGCCAGCAGTATGTTAGCGGGGGGCCCCATCAATGAGCAGTTCTTC.

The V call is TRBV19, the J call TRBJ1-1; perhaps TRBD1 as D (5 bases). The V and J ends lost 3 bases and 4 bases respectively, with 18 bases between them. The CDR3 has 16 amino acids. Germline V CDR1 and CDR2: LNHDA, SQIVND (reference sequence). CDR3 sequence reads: CASSIRFGGHGTEAFF. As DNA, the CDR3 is TGTGCCAGTAGTATTAGATTCGGGGGTCACGGCACTGAAGCTTTCTTT.

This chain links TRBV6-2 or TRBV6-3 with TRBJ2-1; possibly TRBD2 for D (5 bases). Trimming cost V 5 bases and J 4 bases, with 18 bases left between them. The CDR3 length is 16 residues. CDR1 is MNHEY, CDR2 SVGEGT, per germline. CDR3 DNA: TGTGCCAGCAGTCTGAGGGTCCGGACGTCTTACAATGAGCAGTTCTTC. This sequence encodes CASSLRVRTSYNEQFF.

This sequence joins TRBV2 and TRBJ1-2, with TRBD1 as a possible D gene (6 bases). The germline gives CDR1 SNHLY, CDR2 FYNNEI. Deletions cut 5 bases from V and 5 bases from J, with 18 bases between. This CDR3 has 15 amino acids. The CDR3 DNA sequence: TGTGCCAGCAGTAGAGAGTCCATGGGGGCATATGGCTACACCTTC. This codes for CASSRESMGAYGYTF.

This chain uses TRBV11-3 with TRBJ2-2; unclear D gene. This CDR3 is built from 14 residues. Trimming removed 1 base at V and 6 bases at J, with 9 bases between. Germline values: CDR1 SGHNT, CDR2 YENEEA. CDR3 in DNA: TGTGCCAGCAGCTTAGGGCAACAAGCCGGGGAGCTGTTTTTT. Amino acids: CASSLGQQAGELFF.

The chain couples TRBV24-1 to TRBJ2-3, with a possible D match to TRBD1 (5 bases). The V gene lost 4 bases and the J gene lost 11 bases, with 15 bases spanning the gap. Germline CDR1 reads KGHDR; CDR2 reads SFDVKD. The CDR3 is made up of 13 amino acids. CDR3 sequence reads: CATSDRQLSVQYF. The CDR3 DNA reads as TGTGCCACCAGTGACCGACAGCTATCCGTGCAGTATTTT.

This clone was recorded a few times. The CDR3 DNA reads as TGTGCCAGTAGGGCTAGCGGGGCCCACTTTAGCACAGATACGCAGTATTTT. Amino acid sequence: CASRASGAHFSTDTQYF. The J gene is TRBJ2-3, the V gene TRBV19; 9 bases line up with TRBD2. The junction had 10 bases not matched to a gene; V was cut back by 6 bases and J by 0 bases. This CDR3 has 17 residues. Germline lookup yields CDR1 LNHDA and CDR2 SQIVND (reference sequence).

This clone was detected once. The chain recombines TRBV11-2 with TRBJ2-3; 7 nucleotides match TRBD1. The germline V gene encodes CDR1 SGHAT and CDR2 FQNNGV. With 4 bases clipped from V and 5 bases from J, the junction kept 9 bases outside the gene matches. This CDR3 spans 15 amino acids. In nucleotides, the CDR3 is TGTGCCAGCAGCTCAAACAGGGGAGTTAGAGATACGCAGTATTTT. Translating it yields CASSSNRGVRDTQYF.

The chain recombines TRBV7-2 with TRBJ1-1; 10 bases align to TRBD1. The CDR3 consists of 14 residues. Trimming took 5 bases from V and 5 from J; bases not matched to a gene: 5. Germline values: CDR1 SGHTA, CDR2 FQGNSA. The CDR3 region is CASSRPGQGTEAFF. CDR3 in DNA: TGTGCCAGCAGCCGTCCGGGACAGGGGACTGAAGCTTTCTTT. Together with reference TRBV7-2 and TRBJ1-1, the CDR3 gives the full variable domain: GAGVSQSPSNKVTEKGKDVELRCDPISGHTALYWYRQSLGQGLEFLIYFQGNSAPDKSGLPSDRFSAERTGGSVSTLTIQRTQQEDSAVYLCASSRPGQGTEAFFGQGTRLTVV.

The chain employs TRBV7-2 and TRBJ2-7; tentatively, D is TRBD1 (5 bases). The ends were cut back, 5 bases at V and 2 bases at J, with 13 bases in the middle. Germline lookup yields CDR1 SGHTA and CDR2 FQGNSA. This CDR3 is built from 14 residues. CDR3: CASSARRGAYEQYF. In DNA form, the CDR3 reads TGTGCCAGCAGCGCCCGAAGGGGCGCCTACGAGCAGTACTTC.

The CDR3 DNA sequence: TGTGCCTGGAGTGGAGGCTCCTATAATTCACCCCTCCACTTT. This gives the protein CAWSGGSYNSPLHF. V and J are TRBV30 and TRBJ1-6, with D unclear. The CDR3 spans 14 residues. The V end was cut by 1 base, the J end by 0 bases, with 4 bases between. Germline CDR1 is GTSNPN and CDR2 is SVGIG (reference sequence). Using reference TRBV30 and TRBJ1-6 for the parts outside the CDR3, the full variable domain is SQTIHQWPATLVQPVGSPLSLECTVEGTSNPNLYWYRQAAGRGLQLLFYSVGIGQISSEVPQNLSASRPQDRQFILSSKKLLLSDSGFYLCAWSGGSYNSPLHFGNGTRLTVT.

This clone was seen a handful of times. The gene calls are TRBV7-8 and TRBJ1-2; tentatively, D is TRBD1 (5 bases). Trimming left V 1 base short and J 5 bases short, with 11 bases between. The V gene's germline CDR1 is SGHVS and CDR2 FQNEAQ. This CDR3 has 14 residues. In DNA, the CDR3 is TGTGCCAGCAGCTTAGAGACAGCGCTATATGGCTACACCTTC. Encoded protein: CASSLETALYGYTF.

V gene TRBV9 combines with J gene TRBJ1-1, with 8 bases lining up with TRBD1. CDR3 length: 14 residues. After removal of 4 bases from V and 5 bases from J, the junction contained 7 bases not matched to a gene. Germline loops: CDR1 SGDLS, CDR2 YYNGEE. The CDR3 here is CASSPRQGRTEAFF. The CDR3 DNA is TGTGCCAGCAGCCCTCGACAGGGGAGAACTGAAGCTTTCTTT.

CDR3 DNA: TGTGCCAGCAGCAAAGGGGGGGACCCCTACTACGAGCAGTACTTC. Protein product: CASSKGGDPYYEQYF. The V and J genes are TRBV11-1 and TRBJ2-7, with D possibly TRBD2 on 7 matching bases. The CDR3 runs 15 residues. Germline values: CDR1 SGHAT, CDR2 FQDESV (reference sequence). V lost 5 bases to trimming and J lost 3 bases, with 17 bases between them. Full variable domain (outside the CDR3, taken from reference TRBV11-1 and TRBJ2-7): EAEVAQSPRYKITEKSQAVAFWCDPISGHATLYWYRQILGQGPELLVQFQDESVVDDSQLPKDRFSAERLKGVDSTLKIQPAELGDSAMYLCASSKGGDPYYEQYFGPGTRLTVT.